This is a list of T cell receptor beta chains from one sample in a study of T cell changes during pregnancy in multiple sclerosis. The method was immunoSEQ multiplex PCR; TCRdb's version includes in-frame clones alone and lacks a portion of them. The sample has roughly 79,000 clones, 80% to 95% seen once. The specimen was peripheral blood, collected in the second trimester of pregnancy. The source is a female donor in good health, enrolled as a control in a pregnancy study. Each CDR3 is given with its conserved first and last residue. D genes are given only for firm matches. A clone size is listed for some rows: how often the clone was seen (once, few, many), or a class if it is expanded.

V gene,D gene,clone size,J gene,CDR3 protein,CDR3 DNA
TRBV9,TRBD1,-,TRBJ2-3,CASSVSGDRGRTDTQYF,TGTGCCAGCAGCGTTTCAGGGGACAGGGGCCGCACAGATACGCAGTATTTT
TRBV7-3,-,-,TRBJ1-1,CASSFSRRTEAFF,TGTGCCAGCAGCTTTTCCAGAAGAACTGAAGCTTTCTTT
TRBV7-9,-,-,TRBJ2-2,CASSSGPGWNTGELFF,TGTGCCAGCAGCTCCGGCCCAGGGTGGAACACCGGGGAGCTGTTTTTT
TRBV5-6,TRBD1,-,TRBJ2-2,CASRSTGDGELFF,TGTGCCAGCAGATCGACAGGGGACGGGGAGCTGTTTTTT
TRBV5-1,TRBD1,-,TRBJ2-7,CASSKGQGGYEQYF,TGCGCCAGCAGCAAAGGACAGGGTGGATACGAGCAGTACTTC
TRBV7-3,TRBD1,-,TRBJ2-1,CASSPGQTYNEQFF,TGTGCCAGCAGCCCGGGACAGACCTACAATGAGCAGTTCTTC
TRBV18,-,-,TRBJ2-1,CASSPLAADAYNEQFF,TGTGCCAGCTCACCACTGGCAGCGGACGCGTACAATGAGCAGTTCTTC
TRBV19,-,-,TRBJ1-1,CASSMPSGNLNTEAFF,TGTGCCAGTAGTATGCCCTCAGGAAACCTGAACACTGAAGCTTTCTTT
TRBV6-6,TRBD1,-,TRBJ1-1,CASSSGGMNTEAFF,TGTGCCAGCAGTTCAGGGGGAATGAACACTGAAGCTTTCTTT
TRBV5-1,TRBD1,-,TRBJ1-2,CASSLFGTGGDYGYTF,TGCGCCAGCAGCTTGTTTGGGACAGGGGGCGACTATGGCTACACCTTC
TRBV11-2,-,-,TRBJ2-6,CASSLGPGEGANVLTF,TGTGCCAGCAGCTTAGGGCCAGGGGAAGGGGCCAACGTCCTGACTTTC
TRBV2,-,-,TRBJ2-7,CASRPLATDSYEQYF,TGTGCCAGCAGGCCTTTAGCAACTGACTCCTACGAGCAGTACTTC
TRBV6-1,TRBD1,-,TRBJ2-1,CASSGSGGFNEQFF,TGTGCCAGCAGTGGGTCAGGGGGCTTCAATGAGCAGTTCTTC
TRBV5-1,-,-,TRBJ2-7,CASSLGGGFRSSYEQYF,TGCGCCAGCAGCTTGGGTGGAGGGTTTCGGTCATCCTACGAGCAGTACTTC
TRBV6-5,TRBD1,-,TRBJ1-1,CASSYNRGNTEAFF,TGTGCCAGCAGTTACAACAGGGGTAACACTGAAGCTTTCTTT
TRBV4-3,TRBD1,-,TRBJ1-1,CASSQDLGGMRNTEAFF,TGCGCCAGCAGCCAAGACTTAGGGGGCATGAGGAACACTGAAGCTTTCTTT
TRBV11-3,TRBD1,-,TRBJ2-3,CASSARDSSSTDTQYF,TGTGCCAGCAGCGCCCGGGACAGCTCTAGCACAGATACGCAGTATTTT
TRBV7-6,TRBD2,-,TRBJ2-3,CASSPRGTSTDTQYF,TGTGCCAGCAGCCCGCGGGGGACTAGCACAGATACGCAGTATTTT
TRBV11-3,-,-,TRBJ2-2,CASSWAGATTGELFF,TGTGCCAGCAGTTGGGCGGGGGCCACCACCGGGGAGCTGTTTTTT
TRBV7-8,-,-,TRBJ2-5,CASSPAGTGISKTQYF,TGTGCCAGCAGCCCGGCCGGAACAGGGATATCGAAGACCCAGTACTTC
TRBV27,-,-,TRBJ1-1,CASSLSGALNTEAFF,TGTGCCAGCAGTTTATCGGGGGCTTTGAACACTGAAGCTTTCTTT
TRBV7-2,-,once,TRBJ2-3,CASSLGVGAEDTQYF,TGTGCCAGCAGCTTAGGAGTGGGGGCGGAGGATACGCAGTATTTT
TRBV4-3,-,-,TRBJ2-4,CASSQAAPGSGQAKNIQYF,TGCGCCAGCAGCCAAGCGGCCCCCGGGAGCGGTCAGGCCAAAAACATTCAGTACTTC
TRBV5-4,TRBD1,-,TRBJ1-4,CASSSGTANEKLFF,TGTGCCAGCAGCTCCGGGACAGCAAATGAAAAACTGTTTTTT
TRBV4-1,TRBD1,-,TRBJ2-7,CASSHPGQGWEQYF,TGCGCCAGCAGCCATCCCGGACAGGGGTGGGAGCAGTACTTC
TRBV11-2,-,once,TRBJ2-7,CASSFGRSYEQYF,TGTGCCAGCAGCTTCGGAAGGAGCTACGAGCAGTACTTC
TRBV19,-,-,TRBJ1-1,CASSITGTTEAFF,TGTGCCAGTAGTATAACGGGTACCACTGAAGCTTTCTTT
TRBV5-1,TRBD1,-,TRBJ1-1,CASSGDRATNTEAFF,TGCGCCAGCAGCGGAGACAGGGCGACCAACACTGAAGCTTTCTTT
TRBV5-6,TRBD1,-,TRBJ2-7,CASSHTPGQGNEQYF,TGTGCCAGCAGCCACACCCCGGGACAGGGTAACGAGCAGTACTTC
TRBV18,-,-,TRBJ1-1,CASSRREGGGTEAFF,TGTGCCAGCTCCCGAAGGGAGGGTGGCGGCACTGAAGCTTTCTTT
TRBV19,-,once,TRBJ2-5,CASSWRDSGETQYF,TGTGCCAGTAGTTGGCGGGACTCGGGAGAGACCCAGTACTTC
TRBV15,-,once,TRBJ2-1,CATSRDSEGRGSYNEQFF,TGTGCCACCAGCAGAGATAGTGAAGGAAGGGGCTCCTACAATGAGCAGTTCTTC
TRBV4-1,-,-,TRBJ1-1,CASSGLPRNTEAFF,TGCGCCAGCAGCGGACTACCAAGAAACACTGAAGCTTTCTTT
TRBV19,TRBD2,-,TRBJ2-7,CASSMSSLSGDTGEQYF,TGTGCCAGTAGTATGAGCTCCCTTAGCGGGGACACGGGCGAGCAGTACTTC
TRBV6-5,TRBD1,-,TRBJ1-1,CASSYRQGEVNTEAFF,TGTGCCAGCAGTTACCGACAGGGAGAAGTGAACACTGAAGCTTTCTTT
TRBV29-1,TRBD1,-,TRBJ1-2,CSAGRTGGGYGYTF,TGCAGCGCCGGAAGGACAGGGGGAGGCTATGGCTACACCTTC
TRBV30,-,-,TRBJ2-2,CAWTTNTGELFF,TGTGCCTGGACAACAAACACCGGGGAGCTGTTTTTT
TRBV4-3,TRBD1,-,TRBJ1-1,CASSQDGTGKEAFF,TGCGCCAGCAGCCAAGACGGGACAGGGAAGGAAGCTTTCTTT
TRBV6-5,TRBD2,-,TRBJ2-3,CASSYAGGPSTDTQYF,TGTGCCAGCAGTTACGCGGGGGGGCCATCAACAGATACGCAGTATTTT
TRBV19,TRBD1,-,TRBJ2-6,CASSTRTGALGSGANVLTF,TGTGCCAGTAGTACCCGGACAGGGGCCCTGGGTTCTGGGGCCAACGTCCTGACTTTC
TRBV7-2,-,-,TRBJ1-5,CASSTYSNQPQHF,TGTGCCAGCAGCACTTATAGCAATCAGCCCCAGCATTTT
TRBV20-1,-,-,TRBJ2-1,CSASAGDEQFF,TGCAGTGCTAGTGCAGGGGATGAGCAGTTCTTC
TRBV29-1,TRBD1,-,TRBJ2-5,CSVVNRGEETQYF,TGCAGCGTTGTTAACAGGGGGGAAGAGACCCAGTACTTC
TRBV19,-,-,TRBJ1-1,CASGRGAGVGTEAFF,TGTGCCAGTGGTAGAGGGGCAGGGGTGGGCACTGAAGCTTTCTTT
TRBV7-2,TRBD2,-,TRBJ2-1,CASSLEGTSGGYEQFF,TGTGCCAGCAGCTTAGAAGGGACTAGCGGGGGGTATGAGCAGTTCTTC
TRBV30,TRBD1,-,TRBJ1-2,CAWSAFGTGVRGYTF,TGTGCCTGGAGTGCCTTTGGGACAGGGGTTCGTGGCTACACCTTC
TRBV6-6,-,-,TRBJ1-6,CASSYAGGTANSPLHF,TGTGCCAGCAGTTACGCAGGAGGGACGGCCAATTCACCCCTCCACTTT
TRBV5-6,TRBD1,-,TRBJ1-6,CASSLAGTGNSPLHF,TGTGCCAGCAGCTTGGCGGGGACAGGGAATTCACCCCTCCACTTT
TRBV29-1,-,-,TRBJ2-7,CSVEAGGNEQYF,TGCAGCGTTGAGGCAGGGGGGAATGAGCAGTACTTC
TRBV29-1,-,-,TRBJ1-1,CSVISGTLMNTEAFF,TGCAGCGTTATTTCGGGGACACTCATGAACACTGAAGCTTTCTTT
TRBV7-2,-,-,TRBJ1-3,CASSQGTSGNTIYF,TGTGCCAGCAGCCAGGGGACTAGCGGAAACACCATATATTTT
TRBV30,-,-,TRBJ2-2,CAWSVLGRTGELFF,TGTGCCTGGAGTGTACTGGGGAGGACCGGGGAGCTGTTTTTT
TRBV5-4,TRBD1,-,TRBJ1-2,CASSLSGQTYGYTF,TGTGCCAGCAGTCTCTCGGGACAGACCTATGGCTACACCTTC
TRBV6-5,-,-,TRBJ1-2,CASSPGLNYGYTF,TGTGCCAGCAGTCCGGGTCTAAACTATGGCTACACCTTC
TRBV14,-,-,TRBJ2-7,CASSQGAGLDYEQYF,TGTGCCAGCAGCCAAGGGGCAGGCTTGGACTACGAGCAGTACTTC
TRBV6-1,-,-,TRBJ1-1,CASSENAGWDTEAFF,TGTGCCAGCAGTGAAAACGCAGGTTGGGACACTGAAGCTTTCTTT
TRBV12-5,-,-,TRBJ1-6,CASGLLGNNSPLHF,TGTGCTAGTGGTTTACTGGGCAACAATTCACCCCTCCACTTT
TRBV7-9,-,-,TRBJ2-5,CASSLEVTRSETQYF,TGTGCCAGCAGCTTAGAGGTTACTAGGTCGGAGACCCAGTACTTC